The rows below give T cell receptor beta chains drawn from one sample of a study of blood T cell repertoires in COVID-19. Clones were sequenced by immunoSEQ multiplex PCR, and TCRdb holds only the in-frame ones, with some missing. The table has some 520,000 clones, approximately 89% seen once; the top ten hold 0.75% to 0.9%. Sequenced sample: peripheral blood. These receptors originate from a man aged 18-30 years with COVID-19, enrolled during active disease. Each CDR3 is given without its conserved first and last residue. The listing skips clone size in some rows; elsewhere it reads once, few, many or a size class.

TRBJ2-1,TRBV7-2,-,ASSLRVAGVYNEQF
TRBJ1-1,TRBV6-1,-,ASSEGVRWDTEAF
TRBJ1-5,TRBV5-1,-,ASSPRGNQPQH
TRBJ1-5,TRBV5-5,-,ASSLLAEGDQPQH
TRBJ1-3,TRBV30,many,AWSAGIGNTIY
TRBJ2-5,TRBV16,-,ASSPYPGRGKETQY
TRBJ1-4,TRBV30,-,AWSAGWAGEKLF
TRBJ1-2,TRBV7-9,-,ASDRRDGYT
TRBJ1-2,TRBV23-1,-,ASSQSELPPNYGYT
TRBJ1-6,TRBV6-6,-,ASSRPTGVYDNSPLH
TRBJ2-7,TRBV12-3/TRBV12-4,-,ASSFLGTYEQY
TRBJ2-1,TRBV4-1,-,ASRGLAGVNEQF
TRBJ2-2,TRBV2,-,AIIARVYTGELF
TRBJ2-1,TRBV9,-,ASSVVVAGGPNEQF
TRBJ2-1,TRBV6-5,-,ASSYSGTSEQF
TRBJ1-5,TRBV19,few,ATRGVSNQPQH
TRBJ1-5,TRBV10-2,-,ASSPTGGGQPQH
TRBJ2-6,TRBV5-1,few,ASSLTLNSGANVLT
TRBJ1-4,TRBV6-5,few,ASSRGSLREKLF
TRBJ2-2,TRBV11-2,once,ASRPPGTGGSGELF
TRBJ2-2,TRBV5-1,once,ASSFTRTNTGELF
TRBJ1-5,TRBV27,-,ASGEGSNQPQH
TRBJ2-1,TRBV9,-,ASSYRAGLASYNEQF
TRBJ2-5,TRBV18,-,ASSQDRVEETQY
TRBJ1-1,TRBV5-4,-,ASSLAGGRATGEAF
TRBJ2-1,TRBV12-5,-,ASGLGGLLPNEQF
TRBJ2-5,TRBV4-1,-,ASSQVGGGYQETQY
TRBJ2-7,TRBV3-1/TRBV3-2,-,ASSQGDFLVY
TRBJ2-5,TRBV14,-,ASSQGLAGLQETQY
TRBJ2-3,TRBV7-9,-,ASSLRGTSTDTQY
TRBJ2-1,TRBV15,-,ATSRTWRWEQF
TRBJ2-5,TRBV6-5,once,ASSQGQETQY
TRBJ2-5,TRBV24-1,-,ATSDSNSGSMETQY
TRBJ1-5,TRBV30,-,AWNGGDNQPQH
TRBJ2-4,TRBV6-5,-,ASRGQNLAKNIQY
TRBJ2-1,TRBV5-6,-,ASSPGQASYNEQF
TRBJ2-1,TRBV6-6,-,ASSPRLAGGKNNEQF
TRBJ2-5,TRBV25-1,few,VFSPGHPTKYQETQY
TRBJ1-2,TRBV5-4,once,ASSSYDGLYGYT
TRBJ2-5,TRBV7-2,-,ASLWTSGLQETQY
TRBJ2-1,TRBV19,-,ASSISGSSYNEQF
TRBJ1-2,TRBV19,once,ASKKQGAWGYT
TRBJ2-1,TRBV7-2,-,ASSEGYGSYNEQF
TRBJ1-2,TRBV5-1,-,ASTLVSGARPNGYT
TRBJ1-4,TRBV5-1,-,ASSPGQIEKLF
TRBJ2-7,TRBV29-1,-,SVGRAYEQY
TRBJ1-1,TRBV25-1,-,ASSESGLGTEAF
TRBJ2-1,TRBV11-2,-,ASSLELAGGLNEQF